Presented here are 31 T cell receptor beta chains from one specimen sequenced in a study of T-cell reconstitution after alpha-beta-depleted transplantation in children. Unique molecular identifiers were incorporated into the prepared TCRbeta library. TCRdb processed the PCR reads anew with MiXCR; each CDR3 protein has one entry. The table records roughly 200,000 distinct CDR3 sequences, around 7% of them present only once. The sample here was PBMCs from the stem cell graft donor, taken from the stem cell graft. Every receptor here comes from a human donor who donated a stem cell graft to a child with Wiskott-Aldrich syndrome.

In this sample, this clonotype turned up many times. V usage is TRBV24-1 and J usage is TRBJ2-2; D gene uncertain. The CDR3 sequence is 14 residues long. CDR1 is KGHDR, CDR2 SFDVKD, per germline. V shed 4 bases and J shed 4 bases, with 9 bases lying between them. The CDR3 DNA reads TGTGCCACCAGTGACCCTTCGGGCACCGGGGAGCTGTTTTTT. This gives the protein CATSDPSGTGELFF.

This clonotype was seen at least ten times. V is TRBV10-3 and J is TRBJ2-7; TRBD2 matches 8 bases. The CDR3 covers 15 residues. Per germline, CDR1 ENHRY and CDR2 SYGVKD. Unmatched junction bases numbered 17, after V lost 10 bases and J lost 6 bases. CDR3 sequence: CATAPREGSLLEQYF. The CDR3 DNA reads TGTGCCACCGCCCCTCGGGAGGGTAGCCTTCTCGAGCAGTACTTC.

In this sample, this clonotype turned up many times. In nucleotides, the CDR3 is TGCGCCAGCAGCCAAACCGGGCTAGCGGTATATAATGAGCAGTTCTTC. This encodes CASSQTGLAVYNEQFF. The chain has TRBV4-1 and TRBJ2-1; TRBD2 matches 7 bases. The germline V gene encodes CDR1 MGHRA and CDR2 YSYEKL. The junction had 11 bases not matched to a gene; V was cut back by 2 bases and J by 7 bases. The CDR3 runs to 16 residues.

The rearrangement links TRBV30 to TRBJ2-7; the match to TRBD2 covers 10 bases. The junction had 8 bases not matched to a gene; V was cut back by 4 bases and J by 2 bases. The CDR3 contains 15 residues. The germline CDR1 and CDR2 sequences are GTSNPN and SVGIG (reference sequence). In DNA, the CDR3 is TGTGCCTGGACCGGGACTAGCGAAGTAACCTACGAGCAGTACTTC. Translation gives CAWTGTSEVTYEQYF.

This clonotype was counted many times. The chain is built from TRBV27 and TRBJ1-1, with unresolved D. V lost 2 bases and J lost 4, with 11 bases in between. This CDR3 spans 14 amino acids. Germline CDR1 is MNHEY and CDR2 is SMNVEV (reference sequence). The chain's CDR3 is CASSLVVMGTEAFF. The CDR3 nucleotides read TGTGCCAGCAGTTTAGTAGTAATGGGCACTGAAGCTTTCTTT.

This clonotype was found many times. V and J are TRBV5-6 and TRBJ2-1; D uncertain. From germline, CDR1 is SGHDT and CDR2 YYEEEE. This CDR3 region has 15 residues. The V end was cut by 1 base, the J end by 6 bases, with 14 bases between. CDR3 in amino acids: CASSLIAIGVNEQFF. Written as DNA, the CDR3 is TGTGCCAGCAGCTTGATAGCAATTGGGGTCAATGAGCAGTTCTTC.

Many counts were recorded for this clonotype. This chain links TRBV7-9 with TRBJ2-1; TRBD1 is a possible D gene (6 bases). Trimming shortened V by 4 bases and J by 4 bases, and 11 bases separated the two germline ends. The CDR3 sequence is 14 residues long. Germline CDR1 reads SEHNR; CDR2 reads FQNEAQ (reference sequence). The CDR3: CASSSDRTYNEQFF. CDR3 coding DNA: TGTGCCAGCAGCTCTGACAGGACTTACAATGAGCAGTTCTTC.

This clonotype was recorded at least ten times. The chain couples TRBV5-1 to TRBJ2-5, with 9 bases matching TRBD2. CDR1 and CDR2 from the germline V gene are SGHRS and YFSETQ. Trimming removed 4 bases from V and 5 bases from J; junction bases left unmatched: 9. The CDR3 has 15 amino acids. The CDR3 sequence: CASSPSLAGLETQYF. The CDR3 DNA reads TGCGCCAGCAGCCCGAGTCTAGCGGGATTGGAGACCCAGTACTTC.

There are many counts of this clonotype. The junction departs from germline at one end; a sequencing error may be responsible. This chain uses TRBV6-5 with TRBJ2-1; 8 bases match TRBD1. The CDR3 extends over 12 amino acids. CDR1 and CDR2 from the germline V gene are MNHEY and SVGAGI. The CDR3 DNA reads as TGTGCCAGCAGGACCGGACGGACAGGGACGGTCTTC. Its translation is CASRTGRTGTVF.

The chain links TRBV7-9 to TRBJ2-7; TRBD1 matches at 11 bases. The germline gives CDR1 SEHNR, CDR2 FQNEAQ (reference sequence). The CDR3 totals 16 residues. J was trimmed by 6 bases and V by 2 bases; bases with no gene match: 9. The CDR3 bases are TGTGCCAGCAGCTTAATCTCCGGGACAGGGGGGTCCGAGCAGTACTTC. Translated: CASSLISGTGGSEQYF.

This clonotype appeared many times. This rearrangement joins TRBV14 to TRBJ2-3, with TRBD2 identical over 12 bases. Trimming removed 9 bases from V and 5 bases from J; junction bases left unmatched: 9. CDR3 length: 15 residues. Germline V gene lookup returns CDR1 SGHDN and CDR2 FVKESK. The CDR3 DNA reads as TGTGCCAGTGCGGCTAGCGGGAGGGCCGGAGATACGCAGTATTTT. This gives the protein CASAASGRAGDTQYF.

V usage is TRBV4-1 and J usage is TRBJ1-4; 9 bases line up with TRBD1. CDR3 length: 13 residues. Trimming at V came to 10 bases and at J to 8 bases, leaving 8 bases not matched to a gene. Per the germline V gene, CDR1 is MGHRA and CDR2 is YSYEKL. The CDR3 protein is CAIWDRVGEKLFF. CDR3 DNA sequence: TGCGCCATATGGGACAGGGTAGGCGAAAAACTGTTTTTT.

The table lists this clonotype with many counts. The CDR3 nucleotides read TGCGCCAGCAGCCGGGGACAGTTCGGTGGGGCCAACGTCCTGACTTTC. As protein: CASSRGQFGGANVLTF. The chain combines TRBV5-1 with TRBJ2-6; 7 bases line up with TRBD1. The CDR3 has 16 residues. The J segment lost 3 bases and the V segment lost 4 bases, leaving 7 bases of the junction unmatched. Per germline, CDR1 SGHRS and CDR2 YFSETQ.

This clonotype occurred many times. The chain combines TRBV6-2 or TRBV6-3 with TRBJ1-1; maybe TRBD1 (5 bases). Germline CDR1 is MNHEY and CDR2 is SVGEGT. V lost 6 bases and J 1 base, leaving 9 bases between the germline ends. The CDR3 is 13 residues long. Here the CDR3 reads CASSREANTEAFF. For the CDR3, the DNA is TGTGCCAGCAGCAGGGAGGCGAACACTGAAGCTTTCTTT.

The chain joins TRBV29-1 to TRBJ1-3; tentatively, D is TRBD1 (5 bases). The length of the CDR3 is 14 residues. CDR1 and CDR2 from the germline V gene are SQVTM and ANQGSEA. Trimming removed 7 bases at V and 1 base at J, with 14 bases between. The CDR3 DNA follows: TGCAGCGGGGGGAATGGAGGTTCTGGAAACACCATATATTTT. Protein sequence: CSGGNGGSGNTIYF.

This clonotype occurred many times. The chain joins TRBV28 to TRBJ2-4, with D perhaps being TRBD1 or TRBD2 (5 bases each). CDR1 is MDHEN, CDR2 SYDVKM, per germline. The CDR3 has 17 amino acids. Trimming took off 6 bases at V and 0 bases at J, with 18 bases between the two ends. The CDR3 sequence: CASRHRDGRLAKNIQYF. The CDR3 coding sequence is TGTGCCAGCAGACACCGGGACGGAAGACTAGCCAAAAACATTCAGTACTTC.

This clonotype occurred many times. CDR3 DNA: TGTGCCAGCAGTGGACAGCGCAATGAAAAACTGTTTTTT. It encodes CASSGQRNEKLFF. The V call is TRBV12-3 or TRBV12-4, the J call TRBJ1-4; D may be TRBD1 (6 bases). CDR3 size: 13 residues. Deletions cut 5 bases from V and 5 bases from J, with 9 bases between.

This clonotype came up many times. This chain connects TRBV20-1 to TRBJ1-1, with TRBD1 matching 7 bases. The trim removed 1 base at V and 1 base at J, leaving 3 bases unmatched. The CDR3 length is 14 residues. CDR1 DFQATT and CDR2 SNEGSKA come from the germline V gene (reference sequence). The CDR3 loop reads CSARAGGSNTEAFF. The CDR3 nucleotides read TGCAGTGCTAGAGCAGGGGGTTCGAACACTGAAGCTTTCTTT.

This clonotype was picked up many times. J is TRBJ2-1 and V is TRBV12-3 or TRBV12-4, with 10 nucleotides matching TRBD2. CDR3 size: 14 residues. The V segment lost 5 bases and the J segment 4 bases; nucleotides outside the gene matches: 2. The CDR3, as DNA: TGTGCCAGCAGTCCTAGCGGGGGATACAATGAGCAGTTCTTC. Amino acid sequence: CASSPSGGYNEQFF.

At least ten counts were recorded for this clonotype. The rearrangement links TRBV12-3 or TRBV12-4 to TRBJ1-2, with D perhaps TRBD1 (5 bases). With 4 bases removed from V and 3 bases from J, the gap between germline ends came to 15 bases. The CDR3 has 15 residues. CDR3 coding DNA: TGTGCCAGCAGTTCAGGGCCGGAAATTTACTATGGCTACACCTTC. Encoded protein: CASSSGPEIYYGYTF.

This clonotype was picked up many times. The chain joins TRBV25-1 to TRBJ2-1, with D hard to call. Trimming cost V 2 bases and J 6 bases, with 8 bases left between them. CDR1 MGHDK and CDR2 SYGVNS come from the germline V gene. This CDR3 comprises 13 residues. CDR3 protein: CASSEPMVNEQFF. CDR3 DNA sequence: TGTGCCAGCAGTGAACCCATGGTCAATGAGCAGTTCTTC.

The rearrangement links TRBV6-2 or TRBV6-3 to TRBJ2-1, with 12 bases aligning to TRBD2. Germline V CDR1 and CDR2: MNHEY, SVGEGT. The CDR3 loop spans 18 amino acids. V lost 2 bases and J lost 10; bases outside the gene matches: 15. The chain's CDR3 is CASSYPLWASGRAREQFF. In DNA form, the CDR3 reads TGTGCCAGCAGTTACCCACTTTGGGCTAGCGGGAGGGCCCGAGAGCAGTTCTTC.

This clonotype came up many times. The chain combines TRBV3-1 with TRBJ2-2; 8 bases are a match to TRBD1. Germline V gene lookup returns CDR1 LGHDT and CDR2 YNNKEL (reference sequence). After removal of 5 bases from V and 3 bases from J, the junction contained 8 bases not matched to a gene. The CDR3 has 16 amino acids. The DNA of the CDR3 is TGTGCCAGCAGCGGTCCCGGGACAGGAGACACCGGGGAGCTGTTTTTT. The encoded protein is CASSGPGTGDTGELFF. The full variable domain, completed using reference TRBV3-1 and TRBJ2-2, is DTAVSQTPKYLVTQMGNDKSIKCEQNLGHDTMYWYKQDSKKFLKIMFSYNNKELIINETVPNRFSPKSPDKAHLNLHINSLELGDSAVYFCASSGPGTGDTGELFFGEGSRLTVL.

This clonotype has more than one count but fewer than ten. The CDR3, as DNA: TGTGCCACCAGTGATTTGCGTGAGACCCAGTACTTC. It codes for CATSDLRETQYF. V usage is TRBV24-1 and J usage is TRBJ2-5; no clear D gene. The CDR3 has 12 amino acids. V was clipped by 0 bases and J by 5 bases, with 3 bases between them. CDR1 and CDR2 (germline): KGHDR, SFDVKD.

This clonotype was observed a few times. The J gene is TRBJ2-7, the V gene TRBV20-1; D gene unclear. V lost 1 base and J lost 0, with 16 bases in between. CDR1 is DFQATT, CDR2 SNEGSKA, per germline (reference sequence). The CDR3 has 16 residues. The chain's CDR3 is CSARVRNRESSYEQYF. As DNA, the CDR3 is TGCAGTGCTAGAGTAAGAAATCGAGAGAGCTCCTACGAGCAGTACTTC.

Only a few counts were recorded for this clonotype. V is TRBV7-2 and J is TRBJ2-7; D is ambiguous. The germline gives CDR1 SGHTA, CDR2 FQGNSA. Between the trimmed V and J ends, which lost 2 bases and 6 bases, there was a span of 11 bases. The CDR3 totals 13 residues. CDR3 residues: CASSLHILGEQYF. The CDR3 nucleotides read TGTGCCAGCAGCTTACATATTTTAGGCGAGCAGTACTTC.

The sample holds a few counts of this clonotype. V gene TRBV4-1 combines with J gene TRBJ1-1, with TRBD1 matching over 9 bases. The junction had 9 bases not matched to a gene; V was cut back by 2 bases and J by 8 bases. The CDR3 contains 15 residues. Germline V gene sequence: CDR1 MGHRA, CDR2 YSYEKL. Here the CDR3 reads CASSQLGQGGDEAFF. The CDR3 nucleotides are TGCGCCAGCAGCCAATTGGGACAGGGAGGGGACGAAGCTTTCTTT.

This clonotype was seen ten or more times. The chain couples TRBV7-9 to TRBJ1-2; D is unclear. Germline V CDR1 and CDR2: SEHNR, FQNEAQ (reference sequence). The V and J ends lost 8 bases and 2 bases respectively, with 12 bases between them. This CDR3 spans 13 amino acids. For the CDR3, the DNA is TGTGCCAGCCCTAACCGGGAGAACTATGGCTACACCTTC. Protein product: CASPNRENYGYTF. Drawing the rest from reference TRBV7-9 and TRBJ1-2, the complete variable domain is DTGVSQNPRHKITKRGQNVTFRCDPISEHNRLYWYRQTLGQGPEFLTYFQNEAQLEKSRLLSDRFSAERPKGSFSTLEIQRTEQGDSAMYLCASPNRENYGYTFGSGTRLTVV.

This chain links TRBV20-1 with TRBJ2-7; 11 bases agree with TRBD1. CDR3 length: 16 residues. J was trimmed by 3 bases and V by 3 bases; bases with no gene match: 10. Germline values: CDR1 DFQATT, CDR2 SNEGSKA (reference sequence). In DNA, the CDR3 is TGCAGTGCTAGTGACCCCGGACAGGGGGCGATCTACGAGCAGTACTTC. Translated: CSASDPGQGAIYEQYF.

The CDR3 DNA follows: TGTGCCAGCAGCTCCGGGACTAGCGGACTTAATGAGCAGTTCTTC. This encodes CASSSGTSGLNEQFF. The genes are TRBV11-2 and TRBJ2-1; the match to TRBD2 covers 11 bases. CDR1 is SGHAT, CDR2 FQNNGV, per germline. This CDR3 spans 15 amino acids. The V segment lost 4 bases and the J segment 7 bases; nucleotides outside the gene matches: 6.

Ten or more counts support this clonotype. The chain joins TRBV28 to TRBJ1-1; D gene uncertain. Germline assignment: CDR1 MDHEN and CDR2 SYDVKM. The CDR3 loop spans 13 amino acids. V was cut by 1 base and J by 5 bases, with 8 bases left in between. The CDR3 DNA reads TGTGCCAGCAGTTTATTGGGGTCGACTGAAGCTTTCTTT. Amino acid sequence: CASSLLGSTEAFF.